These 27 T cell receptor beta chains were sequenced from one sample in a study of blood T cell repertoires in COVID-19. The method was immunoSEQ multiplex PCR; TCRdb's version includes in-frame clones alone and lacks a portion of them. The sample holds about 81,000 clones; 89% are singletons and the top ten take approximately 12%. Source material: peripheral blood. The receptors here all came from a man aged 65 to 79 with active or convalescent COVID-19.

The rearrangement uses TRBV6-6 and TRBJ2-5, with D tentatively TRBD2 (6 bases). There are 15 residues in the CDR3. Trimming left V 4 bases short and J 0 bases short, with 12 bases between. Per germline, CDR1 MNHNY and CDR2 SVGAGI (reference sequence). In DNA, the CDR3 is TGTGCCAGCAGTTGGGGACTGGGGTACCAAGAGACCCAGTACTTC. Protein product: CASSWGLGYQETQYF.

This CDR3 reads CASSLRTASYNEQFF. The CDR3 coding sequence is TGCGCCAGCAGCCTACGCACCGCATCCTACAATGAGCAGTTCTTC. This chain joins TRBV5-1 and TRBJ2-1, with D hard to call. The CDR3 is 15 residues long. Germline values: CDR1 SGHRS, CDR2 YFSETQ. Between the trimmed V and J ends, which lost 4 bases and 1 base, there was a span of 12 bases.

The chain links TRBV7-3 to TRBJ2-1, with a tentative D call TRBD1 (5 bases). CDR3 size: 14 residues. V lost 4 bases, J lost 13 bases, and 20 bases lay in between. Germline-derived CDR1 and CDR2 are SGHTA and FQGTGA. CDR3 DNA: TGTGCCAGCAGCTCAGGGTCCCCTCCCCATCGTCAGTTCTTC. It specifies CASSSGSPPHRQFF.

V gene TRBV12-3 or TRBV12-4 combines with J gene TRBJ1-1; D is unresolved. The V end was cut by 7 bases, the J end by 9 bases, with 15 bases between. CDR3 length: 12 residues. The CDR3: CASTTEARQAFF. The CDR3 DNA reads TGTGCCAGCACCACGGAGGCCCGCCAAGCTTTCTTT.

The chain employs TRBV7-2 and TRBJ1-6, with D maybe TRBD1 (6 bases). V dropped 7 bases and J dropped 7 bases, with 17 bases sitting between them. The CDR3 runs 15 residues. The germline V gene encodes CDR1 SGHTA and CDR2 FQGNSA. The CDR3 DNA follows: TGTGCCAGCACCCATACCGGGACAACCAATTCACCCCTCCACTTT. This codes for CASTHTGTTNSPLHF.

This chain connects TRBV7-9 to TRBJ1-1, with D possibly being TRBD1 (6 bases). The length of the CDR3 is 13 residues. Germline loops: CDR1 SEHNR, CDR2 FQNEAQ (reference sequence). V lost 5 bases and J 6 bases, leaving 13 bases between the germline ends. The CDR3 DNA reads as TGTGCCAGCAGCATCCAGCCAGGGGCTGAAGCTTTCTTT. It yields the protein CASSIQPGAEAFF. The complete variable domain, with remaining parts taken from reference TRBV7-9 and TRBJ1-1, reads DTGVSQNPRHKITKRGQNVTFRCDPISEHNRLYWYRQTLGQGPEFLTYFQNEAQLEKSRLLSDRFSAERPKGSFSTLEIQRTEQGDSAMYLCASSIQPGAEAFFGQGTRLTVV.

This clone was counted between two and nine times. CDR3 in amino acids: CASSESQPQHF. Here the CDR3 DNA reads TGTGCCAGCAGCGAGTCTCAGCCCCAGCATTTT. The chain combines TRBV2 with TRBJ1-5; D unclear. Germline CDR1 reads SNHLY; CDR2 reads FYNNEI. The CDR3 is made up of 11 amino acids. V lost 6 bases and J 6 bases, leaving 6 bases between the germline ends.

This CDR3 is CASSIASGNEKLFF. DNA of the CDR3: TGTGCCAGTAGTATAGCGAGCGGCAATGAAAAACTGTTTTTT. J is TRBJ1-4 and V is TRBV19; D ambiguous. CDR3 size: 14 residues. The ends were cut back, 1 base at V and 5 bases at J, with 8 bases in the middle. Germline V CDR1 and CDR2: LNHDA, SQIVND (reference sequence).

The chain uses TRBV5-4 and TRBJ2-7; TRBD1 matches at 7 bases. Germline V lookup: CDR1 SGHNT, CDR2 YYREEE (reference sequence). CDR3 length: 12 residues. V lost 4 bases, J lost 6 bases, and 4 bases stayed unmatched. The CDR3 region has the DNA TGTGCCAGCAGCGGAACAGGGGTCGAGCAGTACTTC. Protein product: CASSGTGVEQYF.

V usage is TRBV4-3 and J usage is TRBJ2-1; TRBD1 agrees at 11 bases. Germline V CDR1 and CDR2: LGHNA, YSLEER. The CDR3 consists of 15 residues. Unmatched junction bases numbered 4, after V lost 4 bases and J lost 5 bases. The CDR3 reads CASSPGQGADNEQFF. CDR3 nucleotides: TGCGCCAGCAGCCCCGGACAGGGGGCCGACAATGAGCAGTTCTTC.

This sequence joins TRBV3-1 (or the pseudogene TRBV3-2) and TRBJ2-3; D unclear. V was shortened by 4 bases and J by 0 bases, with 17 bases between the two germline ends. Germline V lookup: CDR1 LGHDT, CDR2 YNNKEL (reference sequence). The CDR3 loop spans 17 amino acids. The CDR3 DNA reads TGTGCCAGCAGCCCCCCGGGTGGTCTATCTAGCACAGATACGCAGTATTTT. Translated: CASSPPGGLSSTDTQYF.

The V gene is TRBV9, the J gene TRBJ1-1; D ambiguous. Germline loops: CDR1 SGDLS, CDR2 YYNGEE. The CDR3 contains 13 residues. The V gene lost 0 bases and the J gene lost 0 bases, with 3 bases spanning the gap. The CDR3: CASSVGMNTEAFF. In DNA, the CDR3 is TGTGCCAGCAGCGTAGGTATGAACACTGAAGCTTTCTTT.

The chain combines TRBV19 with TRBJ1-1, with unresolved D. The ends were cut back, 3 bases at V and 1 base at J, with 12 bases in the middle. This CDR3 has 15 amino acids. Germline V gene sequence: CDR1 LNHDA, CDR2 SQIVND (reference sequence). For the CDR3, the DNA is TGTGCCAGTAGTATTGGAGGGCGCGGGAACACTGAAGCTTTCTTT. Translation: CASSIGGRGNTEAFF. Using reference TRBV19 and TRBJ1-1 for the parts outside the CDR3, the full variable domain is DGGITQSPKYLFRKEGQNVTLSCEQNLNHDAMYWYRQDPGQGLRLIYYSQIVNDFQKGDIAEGYSVSREKKESFPLTVTSAQKNPTAFYLCASSIGGRGNTEAFFGQGTRLTVV.

The gene calls are TRBV18 and TRBJ2-1; 13 bases align to TRBD2. The germline gives CDR1 KGHSH, CDR2 LQKENI. This CDR3 is 18 amino acids long. Trimming took 5 bases from V and 0 from J; bases not matched to a gene: 7. The CDR3, as DNA: TGTGCCAGCTCATCAGGGACTAGCGGGGTTCACTCCTACAATGAGCAGTTCTTC. Amino acids: CASSSGTSGVHSYNEQFF.

The V gene is TRBV5-5, the J gene TRBJ1-1; 11 bases line up with TRBD1. CDR3 length: 18 residues. Germline assignment: CDR1 SGHKS and CDR2 YYEKEE (reference sequence). Trimming cost V 4 bases and J 0 bases; bases outside gene matches: 11. The CDR3: CASSQDRGLKLMNTEAFF. The CDR3 region has the DNA TGTGCCAGCAGCCAGGACAGGGGGCTAAAATTGATGAACACTGAAGCTTTCTTT.

The chain links TRBV10-1 to TRBJ1-1; 10 bases are shared with TRBD1. The germline V gene encodes CDR1 WNHNN and CDR2 SYGVQD (reference sequence). The ends lost 9 bases at V and 1 base at J; junction bases unmatched: 5. The CDR3 has 14 residues. The CDR3 region is CARRDRGGNTEAFF. The CDR3, as DNA: TGCGCCAGGAGGGACAGGGGAGGGAACACTGAAGCTTTCTTT.

This chain uses TRBV12-5 with TRBJ2-1; TRBD1 agrees at 7 bases. The V segment lost 5 bases and the J segment 9 bases; nucleotides outside the gene matches: 4. Germline CDR1 is LGHNT and CDR2 is FRNRAP. The CDR3 consists of 12 residues. The CDR3 protein is CASGPQGSEQFF. In nucleotides, the CDR3 is TGTGCTAGTGGTCCACAGGGGTCTGAGCAGTTCTTC.

This chain joins TRBV5-1 and TRBJ1-3; D might be TRBD1 (6 bases). Looked up from germline, CDR1 is SGHRS and CDR2 is YFSETQ. This CDR3 is 14 amino acids long. V lost 0 bases, J lost 10 bases, and 14 bases lay in between. The DNA of the CDR3 is TGCGCCAGCAGCTTGGAACAACAGGGAAGTACCATATATTTT. Translation gives CASSLEQQGSTIYF.

The chain combines TRBV29-1 with TRBJ1-1; D ambiguous. Germline loops: CDR1 SQVTM, CDR2 ANQGSEA. The CDR3 length is 13 residues. V lost 3 bases and J lost 7, with 15 bases in between. The DNA for the CDR3 is TGCAGCGTTGAGAGACCCCTGGCGGGTGAAGCTTTCTTT. Encoded protein: CSVERPLAGEAFF.

V is TRBV30 and J is TRBJ1-6, with TRBD1 matching over 9 bases. Germline-derived CDR1 and CDR2 are GTSNPN and SVGIG (reference sequence). After removal of 2 bases from V and 10 bases from J, the junction contained 6 bases not matched to a gene. This CDR3 region has 14 residues. CDR3 nucleotide sequence: TGTGCCTGGAGTCAGACAGGGGGAGGCTCACCCCTCCACTTT. Its translation: CAWSQTGGGSPLHF.

The chain couples TRBV18 to TRBJ1-6; tentatively, D is TRBD1 (5 bases). Trimming removed 1 base at V and 15 bases at J, with 10 bases between. Germline V CDR1 and CDR2: KGHSH, LQKENI. The CDR3 is 12 residues long. The CDR3: CASSPRTPILHF. CDR3 DNA: TGTGCCAGCTCACCACGGACACCAATCCTCCACTTT.

This clone was counted once. The V and J genes are TRBV5-1 and TRBJ1-2, with TRBD1 as a possible D gene (6 bases). Germline CDR1 is SGHRS and CDR2 is YFSETQ. This CDR3 contains 14 residues. V lost 4 bases, J lost 2 bases, and 12 bases lay in between. The CDR3 DNA sequence: TGCGCCAGCAGCCAGGGCACAGGGAACTATGGCTACACCTTC. It yields the protein CASSQGTGNYGYTF.

The V gene is TRBV7-3, the J gene TRBJ1-1, with D perhaps TRBD1 (5 bases). The CDR3 is 13 amino acids. CDR1 is SGHTA and CDR2 is FQGTGA in the germline V gene. With 5 bases removed from V and 5 bases from J, the gap between germline ends came to 12 bases. CDR3 amino acids: CASSPDTQTEAFF. Here the CDR3 DNA reads TGTGCCAGCAGCCCGGACACCCAAACTGAAGCTTTCTTT.

The table lists this clone with a count of one. This chain uses TRBV19 with TRBJ2-1; tentative D call: TRBD1 (5 bases). Germline loops: CDR1 LNHDA, CDR2 SQIVND (reference sequence). This CDR3 has 13 residues. The germline V and J ends were trimmed by 5 bases and 7 bases, with 12 bases remaining between them. The CDR3 DNA reads as TGTGCCAGTAGTTGGGGCGCCGTAAATGAGCAGTTCTTC. It encodes CASSWGAVNEQFF.

The chain joins TRBV6-5 to TRBJ1-1, with 7 bases aligning to TRBD1. Germline V gene data show CDR1 as MNHEY and CDR2 as SVGAGI. V gave up 2 bases and J gave up 8 bases; unmatched junction bases: 2. The CDR3 length is 12 residues. CDR3 sequence: CASSYLQGEAFF. CDR3 bases: TGTGCCAGCAGTTACCTACAGGGGGAAGCTTTCTTT.

The chain couples TRBV19 to TRBJ2-3; 12 bases map to TRBD2. The trim removed 3 bases at V and 5 bases at J, leaving 6 bases unmatched. The CDR3 consists of 16 residues. CDR1 LNHDA and CDR2 SQIVND come from the germline V gene (reference sequence). CDR3 DNA sequence: TGTGCCAGTAGTATCGAGCTAGCGGGGGGGCGAGATACGCAGTATTTT. It encodes CASSIELAGGRDTQYF.

The chain employs TRBV9 and TRBJ2-2, with 10 bases matching TRBD2. The V gene end was trimmed by 6 bases and the J gene end by 0 bases; junction bases not matched to a gene: 5. CDR1 is SGDLS, CDR2 YYNGEE, per germline. The CDR3 sequence is 16 residues long. The CDR3 spells CASTSSGGPNTGELFF. CDR3 sequence (DNA): TGTGCCAGCACATCTAGCGGGGGTCCGAACACCGGGGAGCTGTTTTTT.